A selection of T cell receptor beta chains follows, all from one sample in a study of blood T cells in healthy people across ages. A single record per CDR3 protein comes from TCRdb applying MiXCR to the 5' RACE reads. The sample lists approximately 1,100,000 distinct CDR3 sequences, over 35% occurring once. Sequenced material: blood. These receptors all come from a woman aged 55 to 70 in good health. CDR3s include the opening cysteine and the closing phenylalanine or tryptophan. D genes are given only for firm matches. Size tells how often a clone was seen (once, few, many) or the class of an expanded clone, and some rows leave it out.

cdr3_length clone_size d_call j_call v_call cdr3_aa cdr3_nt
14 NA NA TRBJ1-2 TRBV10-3 CAISESGRYYGYTF TGTGCCATCAGTGAGTCGGGGAGGTACTATGGCTACACCTTC
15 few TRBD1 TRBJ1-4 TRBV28 CASSTRGAANEKLFF TGTGCCAGCAGCACCAGGGGGGCCGCTAATGAGAAACTGTTTTTT
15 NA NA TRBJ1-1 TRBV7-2 CASSLRAMMNTEAFF TGTGCCAGCAGCTTACGGGCCATGATGAACACTGAAGCTTTCTTT
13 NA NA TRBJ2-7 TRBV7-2 CASSYRFTYEQYF TGTGCCAGCAGCTATAGGTTCACCTACGAGCAGTACTTC
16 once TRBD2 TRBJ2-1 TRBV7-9 CASSLPLAGGDNEQFF TGTGCCAGCAGCTTACCACTAGCGGGAGGGGACAATGAGCAGTTCTTC
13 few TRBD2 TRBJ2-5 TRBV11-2 CASTGGGRETQYF TGTGCCAGCACCGGGGGGGGCCGAGAGACCCAGTACTTC
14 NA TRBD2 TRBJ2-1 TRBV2 CAGSLAGDDNEQFF TGTGCCGGATCCCTAGCGGGAGATGACAATGAGCAGTTCTTC
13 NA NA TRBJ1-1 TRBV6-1 CASRRVFDTEAFF TGTGCCAGCAGGCGGGTTTTCGACACTGAAGCTTTCTTT
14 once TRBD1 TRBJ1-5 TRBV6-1 CVSREQGAGQPQHF TGTGTCAGCAGGGAACAGGGGGCAGGTCAGCCCCAGCATTTT
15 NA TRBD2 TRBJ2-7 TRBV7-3 CASSWSGSSYNEQYF TGTGCCAGCAGCTGGAGCGGGAGCTCCTACAATGAGCAGTACTTC
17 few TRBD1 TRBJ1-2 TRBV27 CASSLTAGQGEDYGYTF TGTGCCAGCAGTTTAACCGCGGGGCAGGGGGAGGACTATGGCTACACCTTC